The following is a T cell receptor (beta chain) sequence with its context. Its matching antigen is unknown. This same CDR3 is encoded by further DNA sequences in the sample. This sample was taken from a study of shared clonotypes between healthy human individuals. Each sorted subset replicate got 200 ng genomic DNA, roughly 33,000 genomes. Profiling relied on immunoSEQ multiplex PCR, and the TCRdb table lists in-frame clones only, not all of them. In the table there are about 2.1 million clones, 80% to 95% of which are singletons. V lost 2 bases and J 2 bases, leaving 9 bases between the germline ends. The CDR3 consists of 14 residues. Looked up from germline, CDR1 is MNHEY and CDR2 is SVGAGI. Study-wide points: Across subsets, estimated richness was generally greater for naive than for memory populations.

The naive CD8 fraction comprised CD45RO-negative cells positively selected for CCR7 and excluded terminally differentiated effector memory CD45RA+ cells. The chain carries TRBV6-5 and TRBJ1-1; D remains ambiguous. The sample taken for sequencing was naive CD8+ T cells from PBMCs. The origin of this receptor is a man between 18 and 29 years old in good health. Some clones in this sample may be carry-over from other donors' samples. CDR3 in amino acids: CASSYNRRNTEAFF. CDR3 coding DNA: TGTGCCAGCAGTTACAATCGGAGAAACACTGAAGCTTTCTTT.